The 23 T cell receptor beta chains below all came from one sample that was sequenced in a study of shared clonotypes between healthy human individuals. TCRdb's copy holds only in-frame clones and misses some; the assay was immunoSEQ multiplex PCR. The repertoire holds 2,500,000 or so clones, with 80% to 95% as singletons. The sequencing input was naive CD4+ T cells from PBMCs. Subset in this sample: CD45RA+ positively selected. The receptors stem from a man between 18 and 29 years old in good health. Some clones in this sample may be carry-over from other donors' samples.

CDR3 sequence: CASSFGNTYGYTF. DNA of the CDR3: TGTGCCAGCAGTTTTGGAAACACCTATGGCTACACCTTC. The chain carries TRBV28 and TRBJ1-2, with D uncertain. The CDR3 is 13 amino acids. Deletions cut 3 bases from V and 4 bases from J, with 9 bases between. CDR1 and CDR2 (germline): MDHEN, SYDVKM.

CDR3 residues: CASSSPSTGGPHEQYF. CDR3 in DNA: TGTGCCAGCAGCTCCCCCAGTACGGGAGGGCCCCACGAGCAGTACTTC. This chain connects TRBV5-4 to TRBJ2-7; 8 nucleotides match TRBD2. The V gene end was trimmed by 3 bases and the J gene end by 5 bases; junction bases not matched to a gene: 13. In germline, CDR1 is SGHNT, CDR2 YYREEE (reference sequence). The CDR3 extends over 16 amino acids.

The chain carries TRBV7-6 and TRBJ1-1; 9 bases are shared with TRBD1. The V gene end was trimmed by 4 bases and the J gene end by 6 bases; junction bases not matched to a gene: 6. The germline V gene has CDR1 SGHVS and CDR2 FNYEAQ. The CDR3 runs to 14 residues. CDR3 bases: TGTGCCAGCAGCTCCGTACAGGGGGCCCCTGAAGCTTTCTTT. This codes for CASSSVQGAPEAFF.

The chain combines TRBV28 with TRBJ2-3; D is possibly TRBD2 (5 bases). V was shortened by 4 bases and J by 2 bases, with 13 bases between the two germline ends. In germline, CDR1 is MDHEN, CDR2 SYDVKM. CDR3 length: 15 residues. For the CDR3, the DNA is TGTGCCAGCAGTTCGGGCGGGCCGCTCACAGATACGCAGTATTTT. Translated, it gives CASSSGGPLTDTQYF.

This CDR3 reads CASSLARQAVEQYF. The DNA of the CDR3 is TGTGCCAGCAGTTTAGCCCGGCAGGCGGTCGAGCAGTACTTC. V and J are TRBV28 and TRBJ2-7; D is unresolved. This CDR3 is 14 amino acids long. V was cut by 2 bases and J by 6 bases, with 14 bases left in between. Germline CDR1 is MDHEN and CDR2 is SYDVKM.

This clone was observed a few times. The gene calls are TRBV6-5 and TRBJ2-5; D not certain. The CDR3 is 12 residues long. Germline V CDR1 and CDR2: MNHEY, SVGAGI. The V gene lost 7 bases and the J gene lost 2 bases, with 8 bases spanning the gap. CDR3 in amino acids: CASMSSQETQYF. The CDR3 DNA reads as TGTGCCAGCATGAGCAGTCAAGAGACCCAGTACTTC.

This chain links TRBV15 with TRBJ2-2; possible D gene TRBD2, 6 bases. V lost 5 bases to trimming and J lost 5 bases, with 12 bases between them. CDR3 size: 14 residues. Germline CDR1 LNHNV, CDR2 YYDKDF (reference sequence). CDR3 nucleotide sequence: TGTGCCACCAGCCGGGCGGCGGGAACCGGGGAGCTGTTTTTT. Translation: CATSRAAGTGELFF. The full variable domain, completed using reference TRBV15 and TRBJ2-2, is DAMVIQNPRYQVTQFGKPVTLSCSQTLNHNVMYWYQQKSSQAPKLLFHYYDKDFNNEADTPDNFQSRRPNTSFCFLDIRSPGLGDTAMYLCATSRAAGTGELFFGEGSRLTVL.

The genes are TRBV4-3 and TRBJ2-7, with D unresolved. CDR3 length: 15 residues. With 0 bases removed from V and 2 bases from J, the gap between germline ends came to 11 bases. The germline gives CDR1 LGHNA, CDR2 YSLEER. CDR3 nucleotide sequence: TGCGCCAGCAGCCAAGAAAGGGCGTTCGCCTACGAGCAGTACTTC. Protein sequence: CASSQERAFAYEQYF.

The J gene is TRBJ1-2, the V gene TRBV7-9; D not resolved. V shed 2 bases and J shed 3 bases, with 10 bases lying between them. Germline loops: CDR1 SEHNR, CDR2 FQNEAQ (reference sequence). The CDR3 has 14 amino acids. The CDR3, as DNA: TGTGCCAGCAGCTTAATATTTTTTGACTATGGCTACACCTTC. Translating gives CASSLIFFDYGYTF.

The genes are TRBV18 and TRBJ2-1, with D tentatively TRBD2 (8 bases). This CDR3 comprises 14 residues. Between the trimmed V and J ends, which lost 3 bases and 5 bases, there was a span of 11 bases. Germline CDR1 is KGHSH and CDR2 is LQKENI. The CDR3, as DNA: TGTGCCAGCTCACCTAGCGGGACAGACAATGAGCAGTTCTTC. Translating it yields CASSPSGTDNEQFF.

The CDR3 nucleotides read TGCGCCAGCAGCTTGGGTCTGGCGATTAGCACAGATACGCAGTATTTT. The encoded protein is CASSLGLAISTDTQYF. The chain employs TRBV5-1 and TRBJ2-3; D is unclear. In germline, CDR1 is SGHRS, CDR2 YFSETQ. V was clipped by 0 bases and J by 0 bases, with 11 bases between them. This CDR3 is 16 amino acids long.

The CDR3 nucleotides read TGTGCCAGACCCCTAGCGGGAGGGCTGTACGAGCAGTACTTC. It yields the protein CARPLAGGLYEQYF. The V and J genes are TRBV6-7 and TRBJ2-7, with 12 bases matching TRBD2. TRBV6-7 is noted as an ORF with a role that remains uncertain. The V gene end was trimmed by 9 bases and the J gene end by 4 bases; junction bases not matched to a gene: 7. This CDR3 has 14 amino acids.

The CDR3 region is CAISESSWGRSEQYF. The CDR3 region has the DNA TGTGCCATCAGTGAGAGCTCGTGGGGTAGGAGCGAGCAGTACTTC. J is TRBJ2-7 and V is TRBV10-3; D gene unclear. The CDR3 runs 15 residues. CDR1 and CDR2 from the germline V gene are ENHRY and SYGVKD. Trimming left V 2 bases short and J 6 bases short, with 17 bases between.

The rearrangement joins TRBV7-8 to TRBJ2-6; D call uncertain. In germline, CDR1 is SGHVS, CDR2 FQNEAQ. V was clipped by 5 bases and J by 1 base, with 9 bases between them. The CDR3 is 15 amino acids. The CDR3 sequence: CASSIVQSGANVLTF. In DNA form, the CDR3 reads TGTGCCAGCAGCATAGTCCAATCTGGGGCCAACGTCCTGACTTTC.

CDR3 amino acids: CASSLRQARSGANVLTF. DNA for the CDR3: TGTGCCAGCAGCTTGCGACAGGCCAGGTCTGGGGCCAACGTCCTGACTTTC. The rearrangement links TRBV9 to TRBJ2-6; perhaps TRBD1 as D (6 bases). Germline V gene sequence: CDR1 SGDLS, CDR2 YYNGEE. V lost 4 bases and J lost 1, with 15 bases in between. The CDR3 loop spans 17 amino acids.

Comment on this clone: Other DNA sequences in the sample encode the same CDR3. This sequence joins TRBV5-1 and TRBJ2-7; D unclear. Germline V CDR1 and CDR2: SGHRS, YFSETQ. This CDR3 is 13 amino acids long. V lost 0 bases, J lost 3 bases, and 7 bases lay in between. Here the CDR3 DNA reads TGCGCCAGCAGCTTGGACAGTCTCTACGAGCAGTACTTC. Translating it yields CASSLDSLYEQYF.

This sequence joins TRBV25-1 and TRBJ1-2; 12 bases map to TRBD1. The J segment lost 5 bases and the V segment lost 6 bases, leaving 4 bases of the junction unmatched. The CDR3 is made up of 14 amino acids. Germline V lookup: CDR1 MGHDK, CDR2 SYGVNS. In nucleotides, the CDR3 is TGTGCCAGCAGCGGGACAGGGGGCGCGTATGGCTACACCTTC. Translated, it gives CASSGTGGAYGYTF.

The chain couples TRBV19 to TRBJ2-3; 8 nucleotides align to TRBD2. CDR1 is LNHDA and CDR2 is SQIVND in the germline V gene (reference sequence). This CDR3 contains 15 residues. Trimming took 3 bases from V and 6 from J; bases not matched to a gene: 8. CDR3 DNA: TGTGCCAGTAGTATTAGCGGGAACCTGCTGGATACGCAGTATTTT. Translating gives CASSISGNLLDTQYF.

A single count supports this clone. The chain is built from TRBV14 and TRBJ1-1; TRBD1 might be the D (5 bases). Germline V gene sequence: CDR1 SGHDN, CDR2 FVKESK. The CDR3 is 15 amino acids. The V end was cut by 4 bases, the J end by 0 bases, with 12 bases between. CDR3 sequence reads: CASSRKWGLNTEAFF. In nucleotides, the CDR3 is TGTGCCAGCAGCCGGAAATGGGGGTTGAACACTGAAGCTTTCTTT.

This clone was counted only a few times. V usage is TRBV27 and J usage is TRBJ2-7; 9 bases fit TRBD1. The CDR3 has 16 amino acids. With V trimmed by 2 bases and J by 2 bases, 7 bases remained unmatched. Germline CDR1 MNHEY, CDR2 SMNVEV (reference sequence). CDR3 in DNA: TGTGCCAGCAGTTTAAGGGCCGGGACAGGGACCTACGAGCAGTACTTC. Translated, it gives CASSLRAGTGTYEQYF.

The chain recombines TRBV18 with TRBJ1-5; 10 bases are a match to TRBD1. With V trimmed by 5 bases and J by 7 bases, 8 bases remained unmatched. The germline CDR1 and CDR2 sequences are KGHSH and LQKENI. This CDR3 spans 15 amino acids. The CDR3 sequence: CASSSLTGGWQPQHF. In DNA form, the CDR3 reads TGTGCCAGCTCATCTTTGACAGGGGGCTGGCAGCCCCAGCATTTT. Filled out from reference TRBV18 and TRBJ1-5, the complete variable domain reads NAGVMQNPRHLVRRRGQEARLRCSPMKGHSHVYWYRQLPEEGLKFMVYLQKENIIDESGMPKERFSAEFPKEGPSILRIQQVVRGDSAAYFCASSSLTGGWQPQHFGDGTRLSIL.

The genes are TRBV28 and TRBJ1-5, with D unresolved. Germline values: CDR1 MDHEN, CDR2 SYDVKM. CDR3 length equals 15 residues. Trimming removed 3 bases from V and 7 bases from J, with 16 bases in between. The CDR3 reads CASSLVAGSGQPQHF. The CDR3 DNA reads TGTGCCAGCAGTTTGGTGGCCGGCTCGGGGCAGCCCCAGCATTTT.

As for this clone: Other DNA sequences of this sample code for an identical CDR3. The chain uses TRBV7-2 and TRBJ2-7; D might be TRBD1 (5 bases). CDR1 SGHTA and CDR2 FQGNSA come from the germline V gene. V lost 3 bases to trimming and J lost 0 bases, with 9 bases between them. CDR3 size: 14 residues. CDR3 DNA: TGTGCCAGCAGCTTGCACAGGACCTCCTACGAGCAGTACTTC. Translated: CASSLHRTSYEQYF.